The TCR beta chain under discussion was sequenced for a study of OX40 agonist ivuxolimab in advanced cancers. V lost 0 bases and J lost 6, with 10 bases in between. This CDR3 region has 13 residues. Germline values: CDR1 SGDLS, CDR2 YYNGEE. Measured with immunoSEQ multiplex PCR; TCRdb has only the in-frame clones, and not every one. Seen here are roughly 83,000 clones, approximately 88% observed once, and the top ten hold 7.3%. The chain recombines TRBV9 with TRBJ2-7, with a weak D call TRBD2 (5 bases). The sequencing used CD4+ or CD8+ T cells sorted from blood, collected in a trial of the OX40 agonist ivuxolimab. The TCR originated in an adult with an advanced solid tumor such as melanoma, head and neck, liver or kidney cancer. CDR3 nucleotide sequence: TGTGCCAGCAGCGTAGACCTAGCAGGCGAGCAGTACTTC. Protein product: CASSVDLAGEQYF.